The T cell receptor (beta chain) described here comes from a study of T cell responses to AZD1222 COVID-19 vaccine. Here immunoSEQ multiplex PCR was the method, and the copy in TCRdb shows in-frame clones only, minus some. The repertoire consists of some 130,000 clones, with under 95% occurring once and the leading ten covering around 2.8%. Trimming removed 5 bases from V and 0 bases from J, with 13 bases in between. CDR1 SGHNT and CDR2 YENEEA come from the germline V gene. The CDR3 totals 15 residues. The chain is built from TRBV11-3 and TRBJ1-1; weak D call: TRBD1 (5 bases). Source: peripheral blood, taken on day 0 of AZD1222 vaccination. The source of this sequence is an adult in good health. The DNA for the CDR3 is TGTGCCAGCAGCCCCAGGGCGGGTATGAACACTGAAGCTTTCTTT. This encodes CASSPRAGMNTEAFF.